This T cell receptor beta chain was identified during a study of OX40 agonist ivuxolimab in advanced cancers. Study background: Ivuxolimab is an agonistic anti-OX40 (CD134) antibody, and patients were treated with it. The mean age was roughly 60 years, ranging from about 23 to 85, with around four fifths of participants male. Two cutaneous melanoma patients and one hepatocellular carcinoma patient, three in all, had partial responses.

J gave up 7 bases and V 4 bases, and 6 bases lay outside the gene matches. The CDR3 loop spans 14 amino acids. The V gene's germline CDR1 is SGHNT and CDR2 YYREEE (reference sequence). Assay: immunoSEQ multiplex PCR; the TCRdb copy retains only in-frame clones and omits some. The repertoire consists of 50,000 or so clones, with around 88% occurring once and the leading ten covering under 3%. The sequence was obtained from an adult with an advanced solid tumor such as melanoma, head and neck, liver or kidney cancer. The sequencing here drew on CD4+ or CD8+ T cells sorted from blood, taken in a trial of the OX40 agonist ivuxolimab. The rearrangement joins TRBV5-4 to TRBJ1-4; 8 bases align to TRBD1. DNA of the CDR3: TGTGCCAGCAGCATGGACAGGGCGAGTGAAAAACTGTTTTTT. This translates into CASSMDRASEKLFF.